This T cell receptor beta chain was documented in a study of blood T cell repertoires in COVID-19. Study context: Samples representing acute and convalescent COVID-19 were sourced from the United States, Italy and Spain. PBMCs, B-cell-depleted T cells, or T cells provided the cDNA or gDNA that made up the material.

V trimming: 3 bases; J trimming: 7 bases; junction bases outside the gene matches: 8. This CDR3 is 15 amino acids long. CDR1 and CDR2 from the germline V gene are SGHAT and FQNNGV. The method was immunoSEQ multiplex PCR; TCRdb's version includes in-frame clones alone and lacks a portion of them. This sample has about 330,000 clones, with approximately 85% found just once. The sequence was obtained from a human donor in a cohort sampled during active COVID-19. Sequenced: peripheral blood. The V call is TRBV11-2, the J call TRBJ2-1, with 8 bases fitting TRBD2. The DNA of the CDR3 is TGTGCCAGCAGCTTCGGGGGGGCCTTCGGTAATGAGCAGTTCTTC. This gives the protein CASSFGGAFGNEQFF.